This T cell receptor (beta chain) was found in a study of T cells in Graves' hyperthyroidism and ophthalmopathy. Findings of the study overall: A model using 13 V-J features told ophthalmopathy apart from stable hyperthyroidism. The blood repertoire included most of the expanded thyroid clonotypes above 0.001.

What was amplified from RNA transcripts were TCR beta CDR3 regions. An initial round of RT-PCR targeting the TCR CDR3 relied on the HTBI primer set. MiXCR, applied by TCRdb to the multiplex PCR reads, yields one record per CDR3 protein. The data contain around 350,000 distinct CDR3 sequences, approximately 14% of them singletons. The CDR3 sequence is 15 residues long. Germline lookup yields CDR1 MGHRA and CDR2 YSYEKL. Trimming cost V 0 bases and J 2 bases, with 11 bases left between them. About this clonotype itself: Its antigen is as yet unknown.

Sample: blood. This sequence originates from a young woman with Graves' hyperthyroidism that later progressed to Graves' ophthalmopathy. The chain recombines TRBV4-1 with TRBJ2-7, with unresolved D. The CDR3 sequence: CASSQELAKAYEQYF. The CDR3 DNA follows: TGCGCCAGCAGCCAAGAGCTGGCGAAAGCCTACGAGCAGTACTTC.